This is a list of T cell receptor beta chains from one sample in a study of tumor and adjacent non-tumor tissue in lung cancer. TCRdb reprocessed the multiplex PCR reads with MiXCR, giving one entry per CDR3 protein. Of under 150,000 distinct CDR3 sequences in the sample, around 67% were seen once. Material: lung tumor tissue. These receptors were collected from a man aged 60 to 69 with small cell lung cancer. The CDR3 runs from the conserved cysteine through the conserved F or W. D genes are given only for firm matches. Clone size is shown for a subset of rows, as once, few, many or a class of expanded clone.

j_call,d_call,clone_size,v_call,cdr3_aa,cdr3_nt
TRBJ1-4,NA,NA,TRBV7-8,CASSTPQGGEKLFF,TGTGCCAGCAGCACCCCGCAGGGAGGAGAAAAACTGTTTTTT
TRBJ1-6,NA,many,TRBV29-1,CSVRTADNSPLHF,TGCAGCGTTCGGACGGCCGATAATTCACCCCTCCACTTT
TRBJ2-7,TRBD2,NA,TRBV5-6,CASSFNGTIVEQYF,TGTGCCAGCAGCTTCAATGGGACTATCGTCGAGCAGTACTTC
TRBJ1-1,NA,NA,TRBV6-5,CASSYGTDFGTEAFF,TGTGCCAGCAGTTACGGGACCGACTTCGGCACCGAAGCTTTCTTT
TRBJ2-1,NA,NA,TRBV20-1,CSARVLAGARNELFF,TGCAGTGCTAGAGTGTTAGCAGGAGCCAGGAATGAGCTGTTCTTC
TRBJ1-1,NA,NA,TRBV5-6,CASSLVKNTEAFF,TGTGCCAGCAGCTTGGTTAAAAACACTGAAGCTTTCTTT
TRBJ2-5,NA,few,TRBV5-4,CASSLDRRQGGETQYF,TGTGCCAGCAGCTTGGATAGACGACAGGGAGGGGAGACCCAGTACTTC
TRBJ2-2,TRBD2,few,TRBV5-4,CASSSSSGSDGELFF,TGTGCCAGCAGCTCTTCTAGCGGGAGCGACGGGGAGCTGTTTTTT
TRBJ1-1,NA,many,TRBV5-4,CASSLGEGTEAFF,TGTGCCAGCAGCTTGGGTGAGGGGACTGAAGCTTTCTTT
TRBJ1-2,TRBD1,NA,TRBV11-3,CASSFSDRANYGYTF,TGTGCCAGCAGCTTCTCGGACAGGGCTAACTATGGTTACACCTTC
TRBJ1-5,NA,many,TRBV6-2/TRBV6-3,CASTTGTPGQPQHF,TGTGCCAGCACCACTGGGACACCGGGGCAGCCCCAGCATTTT
TRBJ2-1,NA,NA,TRBV5-1,CASEWAPGSYNEQFF,TGCGCCAGCGAGTGGGCGCCCGGCTCCTACAATGAGCAGTTCTTC
TRBJ1-6,NA,NA,TRBV5-6,CASSLYRDSHLHF,TGTGCCAGCAGCTTGTACAGAGATTCACACCTCCACTTT
TRBJ1-1,TRBD1,NA,TRBV18,CASSPGQGRDAFF,TGTGCCAGCTCACCGGGACAGGGCAGGGATGCTTTCTTT
TRBJ2-7,TRBD1,many,TRBV6-5,CASSRDRPYEQYF,TGTGCCAGCAGTCGGGACAGGCCCTACGAGCAGTACTTC
TRBJ1-4,NA,NA,TRBV11-3,CASSLVSGEKLFF,TGTGCCAGCAGCTTAGTGTCCGGTGAAAAACTGTTTTTT
TRBJ2-1,TRBD2,NA,TRBV20-1,CSAESGTSGYNEQFF,TGCAGTGCAGAGTCCGGGACTAGCGGTTACAATGAGCAGTTCTTC
TRBJ1-1,NA,NA,TRBV11-2,CASSYTGRHEAFF,TGTGCCAGCAGCTACACAGGGAGGCATGAAGCTTTCTTT
TRBJ2-1,NA,NA,TRBV11-2,CARSLGNTGSNEQFF,TGTGCCAGGAGCTTAGGTAATACAGGATCCAATGAGCAGTTCTTC
TRBJ2-2,TRBD2,many,TRBV11-3,CASSFLGSGGLFF,TGTGCCAGCAGCTTCCTTGGGTCGGGGGGGCTGTTTTTT
TRBJ2-7,NA,medium-sized,TRBV11-2,CASSSSPTYEQYF,TGTGCCAGCAGCTCGAGCCCAACCTACGAGCAGTACTTC
TRBJ2-2,NA,NA,TRBV12-5,CASGFQVGELFF,TGTGCTAGTGGTTTCCAGGTCGGGGAGCTGTTTTTT
TRBJ2-1,NA,NA,TRBV29-1,CSVEGHRAWNEQFF,TGCAGCGTGGAAGGGCACAGGGCCTGGAATGAGCAGTTCTTC
TRBJ2-7,NA,NA,TRBV18,CASSRSGNSYEHYF,TGTGCCAGCTCCCGGTCGGGAAACTCCTACGAGCATTACTTC
TRBJ2-3,TRBD1,few,TRBV28,CASSLLSGQGGQYF,TGTGCCAGCAGTCTACTCTCAGGACAGGGGGGACAGTATTTT
TRBJ2-2,NA,NA,TRBV28,CASSVPAPGEQFF,TGTGCCAGCAGTGTACCAGCCCCCGGGGAGCAGTTTTTT
TRBJ2-1,TRBD2,many,TRBV20-1,CSAKRPSGYNEQFF,TGCAGTGCTAAAAGGCCTAGCGGGTACAATGAGCAGTTCTTC
TRBJ2-1,NA,NA,TRBV12-3/TRBV12-4,CASSRYNEQVF,TGTGCCAGCAGCCGCTATAATGAGCAGGTCTTC
TRBJ2-7,TRBD2,NA,TRBV11-2,CVSTSTSGSDEQCF,TGTGTCAGCACCTCGACTAGCGGGTCCGACGAGCAGTGCTTC
TRBJ2-3,NA,NA,TRBV20-1,CSVREKGLSEFTDTQYF,TGCAGTGTTAGAGAAAAGGGGTTGTCTGAATTCACAGATACGCAGTATTTT
TRBJ2-5,NA,many,TRBV20-1,CSASGGGGLETQYF,TGCAGTGCTAGCGGTGGGGGAGGATTGGAGACCCAGTACTTC
TRBJ2-7,NA,many,TRBV20-1,CSASAGVFYEQYF,TGCAGTGCTAGCGCAGGCGTTTTCTACGAGCAGTACTTC
TRBJ2-7,TRBD1,NA,TRBV6-6,CASSLVQGEYEQYF,TGTGCCAGCAGTCTCGTTCAGGGGGAGTACGAGCAGTACTTC
TRBJ2-5,TRBD2,few,TRBV20-1,CSAERRLAGTQYF,TGCAGTGCCGAACGCAGACTAGCCGGGACCCAGTACTTC
TRBJ2-3,NA,NA,TRBV11-3,CASSSVVNTDMRYF,TGTGCCAGCAGCTCAGTGGTAAACACAGATATGCGGTATTTT
TRBJ1-4,TRBD1,NA,TRBV10-3,CATGQGNEKLFF,TGTGCCACTGGACAGGGGAATGAAAAACTGTTTTTT
TRBJ2-1,NA,NA,TRBV20-1,CSARAGRVKGGEQFF,TGCAGTGCTAGAGCTGGGCGAGTTAAGGGTGGTGAGCAGTTCTTC
TRBJ1-5,NA,NA,TRBV4-2,CANSQVGGNQPQHF,TGTGCCAATAGTCAAGTCGGGGGAAACCAGCCCCAGCATTTT
TRBJ1-1,NA,NA,TRBV4-2,CTSSQFRLGGTEAFF,TGTACCAGCAGCCAATTCAGGCTAGGAGGCACTGAAGCTTTCTTT
TRBJ1-1,NA,NA,TRBV20-1,CSARGEGRVAAFF,TGCAGTGCTAGAGGAGAGGGGCGGGTAGCAGCTTTCTTT
TRBJ2-5,NA,NA,TRBV6-1,CASSEAHAGFQETRYF,TGTGCCAGCAGTGAAGCACACGCCGGGTTTCAAGAGACCCGTTACTTC
TRBJ1-1,NA,NA,TRBV28,CASSSPGEGRTEAFF,TGTGCCAGCAGTTCCCCCGGAGAGGGCAGGACTGAAGCTTTCTTT
TRBJ1-1,TRBD1,many,TRBV20-1,CSARGGGTGRTEAFF,TGCAGTGCTAGAGGGGGCGGGACAGGGAGAACTGAAGCTTTCTTT
TRBJ2-3,NA,NA,TRBV11-1,CASSYVRTGNTQYF,TGTGCCAGCAGCTATGTGAGGACCGGAAATACGCAGTATTTT
TRBJ2-1,NA,NA,TRBV5-5,CSSSFAGEQFF,TGTTCCAGTAGCTTCGCGGGTGAGCAGTTCTTC
TRBJ1-1,NA,NA,TRBV14,CASSLRGGNTEAFF,TGTGCCAGCAGCCTTCGGGGGGGCAACACTGAAGCTTTCTTT
TRBJ1-1,TRBD1,few,TRBV5-1,CASSSTGGGTEAFF,TGCGCCAGCAGCTCGACAGGGGGCGGTACTGAAGCTTTCTTT
TRBJ2-5,NA,NA,TRBV7-9,CASSLSTGKETQYF,TGTGCCAGCAGCCTCTCTACAGGGAAAGAGACCCAGTACTTC
TRBJ2-7,TRBD1,few,TRBV11-1,CASSEQGRVQYF,TGTGCCAGCAGTGAACAGGGGCGCGTGCAGTACTTC
TRBJ2-4,TRBD2,NA,TRBV20-1,CNASDWVAGELNIQHF,TGCAATGCTTCAGACTGGGTTGCGGGAGAACTGAACATTCAGCACTTC
TRBJ2-1,TRBD1,NA,TRBV6-5,CASSLMDRDVHEQFF,TGTGCCAGCAGTCTAATGGACAGGGACGTCCATGAGCAGTTCTTC
TRBJ2-5,TRBD2,NA,TRBV4-1,CASSQRVAGLRQETQHF,TGCGCCAGCAGCCAGAGAGTAGCGGGATTGAGACAAGAGACCCAGCACTTC
TRBJ2-3,NA,many,TRBV29-1,CSVSPGHPSTDTQYF,TGCAGCGTCAGCCCGGGACACCCTAGCACAGATACGCAGTATTTT
TRBJ2-5,NA,NA,TRBV28,CASGGVETQYF,TGTGCCAGTGGTGGCGTGGAGACCCAGTACTTC